The entry below gives a single T cell receptor beta chain sequence along with its context. Its antigen remains unknown. Several immunoSEQ plates held equal portions of the genomic DNA taken from each subset. Measured with immunoSEQ multiplex PCR; TCRdb has only the in-frame clones, and not every one. The sample lists about 600,000 clones, 97% occurring once. The data stem from a study of shared clonotypes between healthy human individuals. Study-level findings and limits: Compared with memory subsets, naive subsets generally had larger estimated richness. Non-shared clonotypes displayed generation probabilities falling below those of clonotypes present in all four donors.

Trimming removed 4 bases from V and 4 bases from J, with 17 bases in between. CDR3 size: 16 residues. Looked up from germline, CDR1 is SGHTA and CDR2 is FQGNSA. The specimen sequenced was naive CD4+ T cells sorted from blood. Subset given: CD45RA+ positively selected. The genes are TRBV7-2 and TRBJ1-3; D is unresolved. The clonotype was recovered from a woman in her twenties or thirties in good health. The DNA of the CDR3 is TGTGCCAGCAGCTCACCCGGGGATTGGTCCGGAAACACCATATATTTT. This encodes CASSSPGDWSGNTIYF.